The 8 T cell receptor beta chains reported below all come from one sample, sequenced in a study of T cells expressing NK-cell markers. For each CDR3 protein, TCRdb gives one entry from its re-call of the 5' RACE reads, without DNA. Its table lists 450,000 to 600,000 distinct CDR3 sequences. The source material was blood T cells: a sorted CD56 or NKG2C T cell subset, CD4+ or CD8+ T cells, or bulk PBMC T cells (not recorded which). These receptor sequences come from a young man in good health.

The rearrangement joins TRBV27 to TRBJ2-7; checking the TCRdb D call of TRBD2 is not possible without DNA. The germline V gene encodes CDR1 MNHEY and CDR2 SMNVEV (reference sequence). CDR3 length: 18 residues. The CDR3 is CASSPYWREPGGSYEQYF.

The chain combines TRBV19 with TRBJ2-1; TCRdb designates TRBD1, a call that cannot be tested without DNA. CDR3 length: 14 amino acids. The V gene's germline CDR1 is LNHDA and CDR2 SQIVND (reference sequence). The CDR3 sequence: CASRAERRANEQFF.

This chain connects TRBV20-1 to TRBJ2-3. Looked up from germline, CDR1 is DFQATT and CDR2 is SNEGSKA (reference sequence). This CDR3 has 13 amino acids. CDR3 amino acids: CSARVYKTDTQYF.

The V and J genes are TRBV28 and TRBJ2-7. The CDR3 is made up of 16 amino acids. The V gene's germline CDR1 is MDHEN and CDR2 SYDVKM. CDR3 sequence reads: CASSLGSSHRPLEQYF.

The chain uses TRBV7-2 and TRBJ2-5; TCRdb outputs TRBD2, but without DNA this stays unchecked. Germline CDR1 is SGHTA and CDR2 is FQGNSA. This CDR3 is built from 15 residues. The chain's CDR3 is CASSPRIAGEETQYF.

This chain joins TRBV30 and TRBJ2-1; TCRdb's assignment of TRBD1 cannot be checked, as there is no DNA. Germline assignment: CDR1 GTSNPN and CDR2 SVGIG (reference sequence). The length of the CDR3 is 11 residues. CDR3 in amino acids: CASGTSTEQFF. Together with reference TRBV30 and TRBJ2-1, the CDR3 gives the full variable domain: SQTIHQWPATLVQPVGSPLSLECTVEGTSNPNLYWYRQAAGRGLQLLFYSVGIGQISSEVPQNLSASRPQDRQFILSSKKLLLSDSGFYLCASGTSTEQFFGPGTRLTVL.

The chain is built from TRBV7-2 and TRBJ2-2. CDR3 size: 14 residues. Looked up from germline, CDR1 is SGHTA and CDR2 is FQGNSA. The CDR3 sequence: CASSPEPITGELFF. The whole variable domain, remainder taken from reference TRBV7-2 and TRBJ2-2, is GAGVSQSPSNKVTEKGKDVELRCDPISGHTALYWYRQSLGQGLEFLIYFQGNSAPDKSGLPSDRFSAERTGGSVSTLTIQRTQQEDSAVYLCASSPEPITGELFFGEGSRLTVL.

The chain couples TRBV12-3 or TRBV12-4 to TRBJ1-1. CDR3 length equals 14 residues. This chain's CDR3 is CASSLAAENTEAFF.